This T cell receptor beta chain came from a study of T cell changes during pregnancy in multiple sclerosis. Here immunoSEQ multiplex PCR was the method, and the copy in TCRdb shows in-frame clones only, minus some. There are approximately 51,000 clones in the sample; roughly 94% occur only once, and 0.55% to 0.75% lies in the top ten. CDR1 is SQVTM and CDR2 is ANQGSEA in the germline V gene. The CDR3 is made up of 13 amino acids. Germline trimming cut 4 bases from V and 7 bases from J; bases unmatched to any gene: 2. Sequences were derived from CD4+ T cells from peripheral blood mononuclear cells, sampled in the second trimester of pregnancy. The chain couples TRBV29-1 to TRBJ1-6, with 9 bases identical to TRBD1. This TCR came from a female donor with multiple sclerosis, enrolled in a pregnancy study. The CDR3 reads CSVGTGVNSPLHF. The CDR3 DNA reads as TGCAGCGTTGGGACAGGGGTAAATTCACCCCTCCACTTT.